These T cell receptor beta chains were read from a single sample in a study of T cell responses to AZD1222 COVID-19 vaccine. The protocol was immunoSEQ multiplex PCR, while the TCRdb copy is restricted to in-frame clones and leaves out a portion. Here the sample spans about 190,000 clones, approximately 91% being singletons. Here the sequenced sample was peripheral blood, taken on day 0 of AZD1222 vaccination. These receptors were collected from an adult in good health. The CDR3 runs from the conserved cysteine through the conserved F or W. A D gene is named only where the DNA matches it firmly. The size field is filled for only some rows; it gives once, few, many or a size class.

D gene,J gene,clone size,CDR3 length,V gene,CDR3 DNA,CDR3 protein
.,TRBJ1-1,.,14,TRBV7-2,TGTGCCAGCAGCCCGGTTGGACGAAACACTGAAGCTTTCTTT,CASSPVGRNTEAFF
.,TRBJ2-1,.,14,TRBV7-2,TGTGCCAGCAGCTTGACGGGACACCTCAATGAGCAGTTCTTC,CASSLTGHLNEQFF
.,TRBJ2-3,.,14,TRBV4-1,TGCGCCAGCAGCCAAGGTCTAAGAACAGATACGCAGTATTTT,CASSQGLRTDTQYF
TRBD2,TRBJ2-1,.,18,TRBV5-1,TGCGCCAGCAGCTTAACCTATAGCGGGCCTAGCTCCTACAATGAGCAGTTCTTC,CASSLTYSGPSSYNEQFF
.,TRBJ2-5,.,15,TRBV11-1,TGTGCCAGCAGCTTAAGTGTCGGAATCCAAGAGACCCAGTACTTC,CASSLSVGIQETQYF
.,TRBJ1-6,.,13,TRBV19,TGTGCCAGTAAAGTAAGAGATAATTCACCCCTCCACTTT,CASKVRDNSPLHF
.,TRBJ2-2,.,12,TRBV10-3,TGTGCCATACTCCAGCCCACCGGGGAGCTGTTTTTT,CAILQPTGELFF
TRBD1,TRBJ1-2,.,15,TRBV9,TGTGCCAGCAGCGGAGGGACAGGTTTTAACTATGGCTACACCTTC,CASSGGTGFNYGYTF
.,TRBJ2-6,.,14,TRBV5-1,TGCGCCAGCACGTCAGGGGTGGGGGCCAACGTCCTGACTTTC,CASTSGVGANVLTF
.,TRBJ2-1,.,13,TRBV7-2,TGTGCCAGCAGCCGATCAGATAGCAATGAGCAGTTCTTC,CASSRSDSNEQFF
.,TRBJ1-1,.,15,TRBV18,TGTGCCAGCTCACCACCGATGTCACAGAACACTGAAGCTTTCTTT,CASSPPMSQNTEAFF
.,TRBJ1-1,.,13,TRBV29-1,TGCAGCGTTGAGAAGGGTTTCGGCACTGAAGCTTTCTTT,CSVEKGFGTEAFF
.,TRBJ1-2,.,15,TRBV5-1,TGCGCCAGCAGCCCGGATACAGGGAAATTGGCTGGCTACACCTTC,CASSPDTGKLAGYTF
TRBD1,TRBJ1-1,.,16,TRBV6-2/TRBV6-3,TGTGCCAGCAGTTTCATACGGACAGGAACAAACACTGAAGCTTTCTTT,CASSFIRTGTNTEAFF
TRBD1,TRBJ1-1,once,14,TRBV7-2,TGTGCCAGCAGCTTAGGGACAGGGTACACTGAAGCTTTCTTT,CASSLGTGYTEAFF
.,TRBJ2-5,.,14,TRBV25-1,TGTGCCAGCTCCACTCCGGGGCCAGGAGAGACCCAGTACTTC,CASSTPGPGETQYF
TRBD2,TRBJ2-1,.,15,TRBV18,TGTGCCAGCTCACCTCCGAGCGGGGGGGCCGGTGAGCAGTTCTTC,CASSPPSGGAGEQFF
.,TRBJ1-1,.,14,TRBV5-1,TGCGCCAGCAGCTTCTGGGGGCAGAACACTGAAGCTTTCTTT,CASSFWGQNTEAFF
TRBD1,TRBJ1-1,.,15,TRBV7-9,TGTGCCAGCAGCCCGTTAGGGACAGGGCCGGGGGAAGCTTTCTTT,CASSPLGTGPGEAFF
.,TRBJ2-3,.,15,TRBV10-1,TGCGCCAGCAGTGAGTCTATGGGGGGCACAGATACGCAGTATTTT,CASSESMGGTDTQYF
.,TRBJ1-1,.,16,TRBV8-2,TGTGGCAGCTCTCACCTGTCAAGGGTCGGTAACACTGAAGCTTTCTTT,CGSSHLSRVGNTEAFF
TRBD2,TRBJ2-2,.,17,TRBV10-3,TGTGCCATCAGTGAGCCTAGCGGGGGGACGAACACCGGGGAGCTGTTTTTT,CAISEPSGGTNTGELFF
TRBD2,TRBJ2-7,.,14,TRBV2,TGTGCCAGCAGTGATTGGGGGGGGAGCTACGAGCAGTACTTC,CASSDWGGSYEQYF
TRBD2,TRBJ2-1,.,16,TRBV28,TGTGCCAGCAGTCCCCCGACTAGCGGGAGCTACAATGAGCAGTTCTTC,CASSPPTSGSYNEQFF
.,TRBJ2-2,.,14,TRBV24-1,TGTGCCACCAGTGGGGCCGGGTACACCGGGGAGCTGTTTTTT,CATSGAGYTGELFF
.,TRBJ1-1,.,12,TRBV19,TGTGCCAGTAGTTTAAGGGGGGCCGAAGCTTTCTTT,CASSLRGAEAFF
TRBD1,TRBJ1-2,.,16,TRBV7-2,TGTGCCAGCAGCTTAGGTCCCCAAGGACAGGGTCGCGGCTACACCTTC,CASSLGPQGQGRGYTF
TRBD1,TRBJ2-3,.,15,TRBV5-1,TGCGCCAGCAGCTTGGGACAGGGGTTTACAGATACGCAGTATTTT,CASSLGQGFTDTQYF
.,TRBJ1-2,.,13,TRBV5-6,TGTGCCAGCAGCTTGTTACAGCCCTATGGCTACACCTTC,CASSLLQPYGYTF
.,TRBJ2-2,.,14,TRBV7-3,TGTGCCAGCAGCCCCTCGCGGACCACCGGGGAGCTGTTTTTT,CASSPSRTTGELFF
.,TRBJ2-1,.,14,TRBV11-3,TGTGCCAGCAGTAGGGGACGCTCCTACAATGAGCAGTTCTTC,CASSRGRSYNEQFF
TRBD2,TRBJ2-5,.,13,TRBV5-1,TGCGCCAGCACCGAACGGGGGGAAGAGACCCAGTACTTC,CASTERGEETQYF
.,TRBJ2-7,.,12,TRBV2,TGTGCCAGCAGTGATAGAAGTTACGAGCAGTACTTC,CASSDRSYEQYF
TRBD1,TRBJ2-5,.,15,TRBV9,TGTGCCAGCAGCGTCCTACAGGGGGCCGGGGAGACCCAGTACTTC,CASSVLQGAGETQYF
.,TRBJ2-6,.,15,TRBV15,TGTGCCACCAGCAGAGAGGACTCTGGGGCCAACGTCCTGACTTTC,CATSREDSGANVLTF
TRBD1,TRBJ1-2,.,19,TRBV28,TGTGCCAGCAGTTTCAATCTACCGGGACAGGGAAATACTAACTATGGCTACACCTTC,CASSFNLPGQGNTNYGYTF
.,TRBJ2-3,.,12,TRBV6-5,TGTGCCAGCAGTTACCCGGGGAACACGCAGTATTTT,CASSYPGNTQYF
.,TRBJ2-5,.,12,TRBV7-2,TGTGCCAGCAGCTTAGCGGGAGAGACCCAGTACTTC,CASSLAGETQYF
.,TRBJ1-2,.,14,TRBV2,TGTGCCAGCAGTGAACAGGGTTCGAACTATGGCTACACCTTC,CASSEQGSNYGYTF
.,TRBJ2-1,.,16,TRBV6-4,TGTGCCAGCAGTGACTCGAGTCGGGTAGGCGGCGGAAAGCAGTTCTTC,CASSDSSRVGGGKQFF
TRBD1,TRBJ1-2,.,13,TRBV9,TGTGCCAGCAGCGCAGACAGGGATTCTGGCTACACCTTC,CASSADRDSGYTF
.,TRBJ1-2,.,15,TRBV28,TGTGCCAGCAGTTTTGATGTTTCCTCTAACTATGGCTACACCTTC,CASSFDVSSNYGYTF
.,TRBJ2-1,few,14,TRBV9,TGTGCCAGCGCTAGGCAGGGACCCTACAATGAGCAGTTCTTC,CASARQGPYNEQFF
.,TRBJ2-7,.,19,TRBV9,TGTGCCAGCAGCGTAGGACTTGTGTGGGGGGACAGCCTCGTCTACGAGCAGTACTTC,CASSVGLVWGDSLVYEQYF
.,TRBJ2-2,.,15,TRBV7-2,TGTGCCAGCAGCGGGGGGGGCTTCAATCCCGGGGAGCTGTTTTTT,CASSGGGFNPGELFF
.,TRBJ2-1,.,12,TRBV28,TGTGCCAGCAGTTTAGGCTTTGGTGAGCAGTTCTTC,CASSLGFGEQFF
.,TRBJ1-1,.,16,TRBV19,TGTGCCAGTAGTATAGTCCCCGGCGGGGAAAACACTGAAGCTTTCTTT,CASSIVPGGENTEAFF
TRBD2,TRBJ2-1,.,18,TRBV7-8,TGTGCCAGCAGCTCCCCTTCGGATCGAGAGCGGGAGTACAATGAGCAGTTCTTC,CASSSPSDREREYNEQFF
.,TRBJ2-7,few,12,TRBV7-9,TGTGCCAGCAGCTTACGGTTTGACGAGCAGTACTTC,CASSLRFDEQYF
TRBD1,TRBJ1-6,.,15,TRBV5-4,TGTGCCAGCAGCAAAGGGACAGGGGAAAATTCACCCCTCCACTTT,CASSKGTGENSPLHF
.,TRBJ1-5,.,15,TRBV21-1,TGTGCCAGAAGACCCGACTGGGGTAGCAATCAGCCCCAGCATTTT,CARRPDWGSNQPQHF
.,TRBJ1-1,.,15,TRBV5-1,TGCGCCAGCAGCTTGGTTGGGGATATGAACACTGAAGCTTTCTTT,CASSLVGDMNTEAFF